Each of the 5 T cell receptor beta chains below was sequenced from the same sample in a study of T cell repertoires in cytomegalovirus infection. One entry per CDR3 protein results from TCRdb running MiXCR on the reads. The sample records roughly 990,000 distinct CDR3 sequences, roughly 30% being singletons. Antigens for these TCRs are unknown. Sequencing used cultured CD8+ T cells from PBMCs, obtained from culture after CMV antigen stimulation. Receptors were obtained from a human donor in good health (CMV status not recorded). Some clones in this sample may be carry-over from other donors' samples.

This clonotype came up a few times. CDR3 amino acids: CASSLWEEGTEAFF. In DNA form, the CDR3 reads TGTGCCAGCAGCCTGTGGGAGGAGGGGACTGAAGCTTTCTTT. The rearrangement joins TRBV5-6 to TRBJ1-1; weak D call: TRBD1 (5 bases). V lost 4 bases to trimming and J lost 5 bases, with 15 bases between them. The CDR3 covers 14 residues. Germline CDR1 SGHDT, CDR2 YYEEEE.

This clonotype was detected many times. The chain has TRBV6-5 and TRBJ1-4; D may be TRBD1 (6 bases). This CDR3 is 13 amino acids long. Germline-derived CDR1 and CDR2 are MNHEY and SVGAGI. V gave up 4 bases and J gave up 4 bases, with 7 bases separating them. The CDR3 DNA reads TGTGCCAGCAGTTCCAGGGGTAATGAAAAACTGTTTTTT. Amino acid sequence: CASSSRGNEKLFF.

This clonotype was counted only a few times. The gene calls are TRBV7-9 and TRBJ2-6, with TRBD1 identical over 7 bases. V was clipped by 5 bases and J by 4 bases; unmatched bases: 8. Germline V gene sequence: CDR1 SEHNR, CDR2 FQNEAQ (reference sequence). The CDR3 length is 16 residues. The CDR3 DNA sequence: TGTGCCAGCAGCATCACAGGGGTTGGAGGGGCCAACGTCCTGACTTTC. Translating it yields CASSITGVGGANVLTF.

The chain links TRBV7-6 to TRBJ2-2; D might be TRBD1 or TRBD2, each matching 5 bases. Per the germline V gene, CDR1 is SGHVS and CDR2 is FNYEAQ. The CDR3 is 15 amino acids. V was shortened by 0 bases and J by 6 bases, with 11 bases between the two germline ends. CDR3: CASSLALGGPGELFF. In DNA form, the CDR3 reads TGTGCCAGCAGCTTAGCGCTTGGGGGTCCCGGGGAGCTGTTTTTT.

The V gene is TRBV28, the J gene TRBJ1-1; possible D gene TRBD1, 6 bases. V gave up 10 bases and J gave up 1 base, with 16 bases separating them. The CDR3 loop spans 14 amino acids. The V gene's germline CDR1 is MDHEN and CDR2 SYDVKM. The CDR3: CAIKEGGSNTEAFF. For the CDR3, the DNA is TGTGCCATAAAGGAGGGGGGATCGAACACTGAAGCTTTCTTT.